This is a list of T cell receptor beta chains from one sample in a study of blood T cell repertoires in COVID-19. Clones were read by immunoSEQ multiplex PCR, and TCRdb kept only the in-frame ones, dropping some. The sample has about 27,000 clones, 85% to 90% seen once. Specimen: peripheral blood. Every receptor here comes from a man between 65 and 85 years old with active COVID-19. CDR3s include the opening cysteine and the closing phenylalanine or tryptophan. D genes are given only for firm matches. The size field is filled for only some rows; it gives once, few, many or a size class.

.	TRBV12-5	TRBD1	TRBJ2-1	TGTGCTAGTGTTTCGACAGGGGCATACAATGAGCAGTTCTTC	CASVSTGAYNEQFF
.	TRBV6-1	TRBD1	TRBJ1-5	TGTGCCAGCAGTGAACACAGGGGGGGTTTTCGTAATCAGCCCCAGCATTTT	CASSEHRGGFRNQPQHF
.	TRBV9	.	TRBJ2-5	TGTGCCAGCAGCGTAGGTTTAGGGGTTGGAGAGACCCAGTACTTC	CASSVGLGVGETQYF
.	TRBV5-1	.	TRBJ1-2	TGCGCCAGCAGCCGTTCCGAGCCGATGACAGCTAACTATGGCTACACCTTC	CASSRSEPMTANYGYTF
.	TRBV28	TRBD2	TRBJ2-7	TGTGCCAGCAGCGGGGGGGAAGGCTCCGAGCAGTACTTC	CASSGGEGSEQYF
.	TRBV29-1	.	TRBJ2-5	TGCAGCGTTGAAGCCAGACAAGAGACCCAGTACTTC	CSVEARQETQYF
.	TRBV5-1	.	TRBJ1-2	TGCGCCAGCAGCTTGGACCGGACAGAATATGGCTACACCTTC	CASSLDRTEYGYTF
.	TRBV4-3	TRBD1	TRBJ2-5	TGCGCCAGCAGCCCTGACAGGGGGAGGGAGACCCAGTACTTC	CASSPDRGRETQYF
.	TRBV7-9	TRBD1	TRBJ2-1	TGTGCCAGCAGCTTAAGCGGTATAGGGACAGGGGCAAACAATGAGCAGTTCTTC	CASSLSGIGTGANNEQFF
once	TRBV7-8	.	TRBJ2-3	TGTGCCAGCAGCTTAGCCATCGGTACGCAGTATTTT	CASSLAIGTQYF
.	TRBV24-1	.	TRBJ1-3	TGTGCCACCAGTGACAGTTCCACCCCAAACACCATATATTTT	CATSDSSTPNTIYF
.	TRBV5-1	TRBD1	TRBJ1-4	TGCGCCAGCAGCTTGGACAGGGGAGGCGCTGAAAAACTGTTTTTT	CASSLDRGGAEKLFF
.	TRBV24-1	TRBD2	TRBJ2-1	TGTGCCACCAGTGATGCTAGCGGGGGGGACTGGGATGAGCAGTTCTTC	CATSDASGGDWDEQFF
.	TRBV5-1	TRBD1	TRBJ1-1	TGCGCCAGCAGCTTGGAGGGACAGTTGGATGTGAACACTGAAGCTTTCTTT	CASSLEGQLDVNTEAFF
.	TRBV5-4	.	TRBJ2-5	TGTGCCAGCAGCTCGTCGCAAGAGACCCAGTACTTC	CASSSSQETQYF
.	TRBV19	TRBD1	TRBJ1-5	TGTGCCAGTAGCCACGGGACAGGGGTCAATCAGCCCCAGCATTTT	CASSHGTGVNQPQHF
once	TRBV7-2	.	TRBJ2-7	TGTGCCAGCAGCCCCGGGTCCCCCCCCGCGGGCGAGCAGTACTTC	CASSPGSPPAGEQYF
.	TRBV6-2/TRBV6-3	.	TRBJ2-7	TGTGCCAGCAGTTACTCCCTCGAGCAGTACTTC	CASSYSLEQYF
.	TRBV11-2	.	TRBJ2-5	TGTGCCAGCAGCTCAAACTATAACCAAGAGACCCAGTACTTC	CASSSNYNQETQYF
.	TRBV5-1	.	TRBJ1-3	TGCGCCAGCAGCTTGGATCATTCTGGAAACACCATATATTTT	CASSLDHSGNTIYF
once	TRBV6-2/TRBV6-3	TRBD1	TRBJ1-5	TGTGCCAGCACCCCCCGGGACAGAATACACGATAGCAATCAGCCCCAGCATTTT	CASTPRDRIHDSNQPQHF
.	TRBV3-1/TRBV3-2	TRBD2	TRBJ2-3	TGTGCCAGCAGGGGACTAGCGGGAGCCTATACGCAGTATTTT	CASRGLAGAYTQYF
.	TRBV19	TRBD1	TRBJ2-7	TGTGCCAGTAGTGGCCGGGACAGGGCGTTCGAGCAGTACTTC	CASSGRDRAFEQYF
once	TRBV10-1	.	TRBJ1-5	TGCGCCAGCAGTGAGTCTGGAGTTAGCAATCAGCCCCAGCATTTT	CASSESGVSNQPQHF
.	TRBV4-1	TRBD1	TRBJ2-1	TGCGCCAGCAGCCAAGATTGGGACAGGGCCTACAATGAGCAGTTCTTC	CASSQDWDRAYNEQFF
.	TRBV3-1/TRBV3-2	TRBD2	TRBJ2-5	TGTGCCAGCAGCCCCCGGACTAGCGGGGGAGCAGAGACCCAGTACTTC	CASSPRTSGGAETQYF
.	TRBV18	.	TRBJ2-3	TGTGCCAGCTCACCACAGGGGCGCACAGATACGCAGTATTTT	CASSPQGRTDTQYF
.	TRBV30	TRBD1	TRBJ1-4	TGTGCCTGGGGCGGGACAGGGCCAACTAATGAAAAACTGTTTTTT	CAWGGTGPTNEKLFF
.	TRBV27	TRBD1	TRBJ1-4	TGTGCCAGCAAAATCCGAGACAGGGCCTTTAATGAAAAACTGTTTTTT	CASKIRDRAFNEKLFF
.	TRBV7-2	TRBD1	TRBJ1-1	TGTGCCAGCAGCGGCACAGGGGGCATTTCCACTGAAGCTTTCTTT	CASSGTGGISTEAFF
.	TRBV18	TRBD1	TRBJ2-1	TGTGCCAGCTCAGGGGGACAGGGGTTCAACAATGAGCAGTTCTTC	CASSGGQGFNNEQFF
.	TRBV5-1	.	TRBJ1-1	TGCGCCAGCACCCCGCACACGAACACTGAAGCTTTCTTT	CASTPHTNTEAFF
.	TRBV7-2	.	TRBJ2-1	TGTGCCAGCAGCTTAGGGGGGGGGCCCTACAATGAGCAGTTCTTC	CASSLGGGPYNEQFF
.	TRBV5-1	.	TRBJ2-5	TGCGCCAGCAGCTTGGCTTCCCAGGCCCCATCGAAGTACTTC	CASSLASQAPSKYF
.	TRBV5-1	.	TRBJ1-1	TGCGCCAGCAGACTCGGTACTGAAGCTTTCTTT	CASRLGTEAFF
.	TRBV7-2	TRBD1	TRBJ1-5	TGTGCCAGCAGCTTAGTCCGGGGACAGTATAGCAATCAGCCCCAGCATTTT	CASSLVRGQYSNQPQHF
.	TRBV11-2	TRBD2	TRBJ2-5	TGTGCCAGCAGCGAGGGACTAGCGGGGTTTCAGACCCAGTACTTC	CASSEGLAGFQTQYF
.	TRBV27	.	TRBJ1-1	TGTGCCAGCAGTTTAGACCAGGGCGGCACTGAAGCTTTCTTT	CASSLDQGGTEAFF
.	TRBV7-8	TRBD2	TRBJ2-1	TGTGCCAGCAGCTTAAGGCCTAGCGGGGGGACTTCCTACAATGAGCAGTTCTTC	CASSLRPSGGTSYNEQFF
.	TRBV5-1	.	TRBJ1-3	TGCGCCAGCAGCTTGGGCCGGAGCTCTGGAAACACCATATATTTT	CASSLGRSSGNTIYF
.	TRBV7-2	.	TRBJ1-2	TGTGCCTCAGAAGGGGGTTGGGTCTATGGCTACACCTTC	CASEGGWVYGYTF
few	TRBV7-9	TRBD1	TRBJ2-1	TGTGCCAGCAGCCAGGGGACAGACGGAGATGAGCAGTTCTTC	CASSQGTDGDEQFF
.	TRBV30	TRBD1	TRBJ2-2	TGTGCCTGGGAAGGGGGCGGCGGGGAGCTGTTTTTT	CAWEGGGGELFF
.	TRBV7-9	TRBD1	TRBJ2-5	TGTGCCAGCAGCTTTGAGGGGGCTCGAGAGACCCAGTACTTC	CASSFEGARETQYF
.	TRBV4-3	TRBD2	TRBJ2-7	TGCGCCAGCAGCCAAAAGAGGACTAGTGGTGACGAGCAGTACTTC	CASSQKRTSGDEQYF
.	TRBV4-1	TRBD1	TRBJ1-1	TGCGCCAGCAGCCAGCTGACAGGGTCAAGCACTGAAGCTTTCTTT	CASSQLTGSSTEAFF
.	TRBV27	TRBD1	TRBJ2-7	TGTGCCAGCAGTTTAATTGGTGACAGGGGGCCCGAGCAGTACTTC	CASSLIGDRGPEQYF
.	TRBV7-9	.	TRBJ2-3	TGTGCCAGCAGCCGCGCCCCAGATCAGGCGCAGTATTTT	CASSRAPDQAQYF